One T cell receptor beta chain is described in this entry. This clonotype turned up a few times. The antigen it binds to is not known. The sample holds no much larger clone one base away, and base qualities are not on file. Including the terminal cysteine and phenylalanine, the CDR3 comprises 19 residues. Of the read, only the CDR3 DNA is kept; its 57 bases are in frame from base 1. Trimming removed 2 bases from V and 13 bases from J; the gene matches leave 22 bases unexplained. Looking up the germline V gene (reference sequence) yields CDR1 DFQATT and CDR2 SNEGSKA. The receptor library was made with 5' RACE. TCRdb names Illumina HiSeq 2500 as the instrument used. A second PCR of about 7 to 12 cycles was performed with a sample-barcoded 5' primer and a J-beta primer mix. A unique molecular identifier was introduced onto each TCR beta cDNA molecule by a template-switch 5' adaptor carrying 12 random nucleotides. At least 2.5 million CDR3-containing paired-end reads were obtained from each sample. All of the RNA was converted into first-strand cDNA using the Mint cDNA synthesis kit, with a TRBC-specific oligonucleotide serving as the primer. All cDNA was treated with uracil-DNA glycosylase and then went through a first 18-cycle PCR with the universal primers M1SS and BC2_uni_R. The source study handled its data this way. Normalization of each sample was performed by random selection of 1 million high-quality reads, each carrying a distinct molecular identifier. Reads sharing molecular identifiers were discarded rather than binned into consensus sequences. CDR3 identification, clonotype clustering and error correction used MiTCR with a Q25 quality threshold and the strictest error-elimination algorithm. Lower-bound total TCR beta diversity was estimated with a nonparametric unseen species model using Euler transformation. Starting from the raw public reads, TCRdb applied fastp trimming at Q25, assembled clones with MiXCR and retained in-frame beta chains. Every entry covers one CDR3 protein and lists the most common genes and DNA from its rows. None of the V and J calls come from the authors' own analysis; TCRdb made them. The table for this sample lists under 800,000 distinct CDR3 sequences; approximately 39% of them were counted only once. Around a fifth of the sample belongs to the ten largest clones.

The sample is drawn from a study of blood T cells in healthy people across ages (dated by TCRdb to about 2015). With respect to the entire study: In model experiments, template switching captured roughly one uniquely barcoded TCR beta cDNA molecule for every two T cells. Age-related changes in TCR beta repertoire diversity were measured in the study by deep sequencing normalized with unique cDNA molecular identifiers. Four age groups were formed from the donors: young (average roughly 15 years), middle-aged (approximately 40), aged (over 55) and long-lived (less than 85). To avoid experimental bias, donors of different ages were spread randomly across the sequencing lanes. Two additional independent replicas of 1 million unique cDNA reads from the same blood draw were analyzed for two donors (one aged 18 to 30 and one aged 80 or older). What the research found in general, with its limitations: The percentage of naive T cells measured by flow cytometry correlated strongly with observed TCR beta diversity. Estimates of total diversity based on one million sequenced T cells were regarded as lower bounds and as underestimates. The CMV infection status of donors was not known, potentially confounding age-related changes in expanded clonotypes. As age increased, observed TCR beta diversity per million T cells dropped in a roughly linear way, and a significant reduction was already evident by age about 36. Because profiling used bulk unsorted PBMCs, naive and antigen-experienced compartments could not be compared conclusively. Compared with the aged group, the long-lived group had more naive CD4+ T cells, fewer expanded clones and increased TCR diversity, suggesting age selection.

Systemically healthy Caucasian individuals from Russia, 39 in total and aged about 6 to 95 years, were included as donors. Each donor gave about 9.2 milliliters of peripheral blood, drawn into EDTA-treated Vacutainer tubes. Ficoll-Paque density-gradient centrifugation was used to isolate PBMCs, with at least 6 million per sample. Total RNA was extracted from PBMCs with Trizol reagent, with at least 6 micrograms obtained per sample. The percentages of naive CD45RAhigh/CD27high T cells were determined by flow cytometry on a PBMC aliquot from every donor. Sequenced material: blood. This sequence was found in an older woman in good health. This receptor chain uses TRBV20-1 and TRBJ2-1, and 14 bases in between align with TRBD2. This receptor carries the CDR3 CSARLPRTSGRSYQETQFF. The bases are TGCAGTGCTAGACTCCCCCGGACTAGCGGGAGGTCGTATCAAGAGACCCAGTTCTTC.